A selection of T cell receptor beta chains follows, all from one sample in a study of blood T cell repertoires in COVID-19. Sequencing was performed with immunoSEQ multiplex PCR; in TCRdb, only in-frame clones are kept and a portion is missing. The data show around 70,000 clones, with roughly 84% seen just once and approximately 3.7% held by the top ten. Input material: peripheral blood. The receptor source for this set is a man in his fifties with acute or convalescent COVID-19. Each CDR3 is given with its conserved first and last residue. The D gene is left open where the match is weak. The size field is filled for only some rows; it gives once, few, many or a size class.

v_gene: TRBV19; d_gene: NA; j_gene: TRBJ1-1; abundance: NA; CDR3aa: CASSTGTEAFF; CDR3nt: TGTGCCAGTAGCACAGGAACTGAAGCTTTCTTT
v_gene: TRBV19; d_gene: TRBD2; j_gene: TRBJ2-1; abundance: NA; CDR3aa: CASSMSGGAYNEQFF; CDR3nt: TGTGCCAGTAGTATGAGCGGGGGGGCCTACAATGAGCAGTTCTTC
v_gene: TRBV6-5; d_gene: NA; j_gene: TRBJ2-5; abundance: NA; CDR3aa: CASSYLLQANQETQYF; CDR3nt: TGTGCCAGCAGTTACTTATTACAGGCTAACCAAGAGACCCAGTACTTC
v_gene: TRBV21-1; d_gene: NA; j_gene: TRBJ1-4; abundance: NA; CDR3aa: CASRDRGVINEKLFF; CDR3nt: TGTGCCAGCCGGGACAGGGGGGTCATTAATGAAAAACTGTTTTTT
v_gene: TRBV13; d_gene: NA; j_gene: TRBJ2-3; abundance: NA; CDR3aa: CASSFGGEVTDTQYF; CDR3nt: TGTGCCAGCAGCTTCGGGGGAGAGGTTACAGATACGCAGTATTTT
v_gene: TRBV6-1; d_gene: NA; j_gene: TRBJ2-7; abundance: few; CDR3aa: CASSVSGGFVSYEQYF; CDR3nt: TGTGCCAGCAGTGTTTCAGGAGGGTTCGTCTCCTACGAGCAGTACTTC
v_gene: TRBV5-1; d_gene: TRBD2; j_gene: TRBJ2-3; abundance: NA; CDR3aa: CASSLVAGGSTDTQYF; CDR3nt: TGCGCCAGCAGCTTGGTGGCGGGAGGTAGCACAGATACGCAGTATTTT
v_gene: TRBV5-1; d_gene: TRBD2; j_gene: TRBJ2-1; abundance: NA; CDR3aa: CASSPVGLAGVNEQFF; CDR3nt: TGCGCCAGCAGCCCGGTCGGACTAGCGGGAGTCAATGAGCAGTTCTTC
v_gene: TRBV7-2; d_gene: TRBD2; j_gene: TRBJ2-1; abundance: NA; CDR3aa: CASSLMGLVGDEQFF; CDR3nt: TGTGCCAGCAGCTTAATGGGACTAGTGGGAGATGAGCAGTTCTTC
v_gene: TRBV30; d_gene: TRBD1; j_gene: TRBJ1-1; abundance: NA; CDR3aa: CAWTGGRGANTEAFF; CDR3nt: TGTGCCTGGACAGGGGGAAGGGGAGCGAACACTGAAGCTTTCTTT
v_gene: TRBV5-4; d_gene: TRBD1; j_gene: TRBJ2-2; abundance: NA; CDR3aa: CASSLAPGQGADGELFF; CDR3nt: TGTGCCAGCAGCTTGGCTCCGGGACAGGGGGCCGACGGGGAGCTGTTTTTT
v_gene: TRBV27; d_gene: NA; j_gene: TRBJ1-5; abundance: NA; CDR3aa: CASSLWGEDQPQHF; CDR3nt: TGTGCCAGCAGTTTATGGGGGGAAGATCAGCCCCAGCATTTT
v_gene: TRBV5-5; d_gene: NA; j_gene: TRBJ1-1; abundance: NA; CDR3aa: CASSPGGTVNTEAFF; CDR3nt: TGTGCCAGCAGCCCGGGCGGGACTGTGAACACTGAAGCTTTCTTT
v_gene: TRBV11-2; d_gene: NA; j_gene: TRBJ2-7; abundance: NA; CDR3aa: CASSPVSYEQYF; CDR3nt: TGTGCCAGCAGCCCAGTTTCCTACGAGCAGTACTTC
v_gene: TRBV27; d_gene: NA; j_gene: TRBJ1-2; abundance: NA; CDR3aa: CASSYYYGYTF; CDR3nt: TGTGCCAGCAGTTACTACTATGGCTACACCTTC
v_gene: TRBV27; d_gene: NA; j_gene: TRBJ2-7; abundance: large; CDR3aa: CASIRGIPYEQYF; CDR3nt: TGTGCCAGCATTAGGGGGATACCCTACGAGCAGTACTTC
v_gene: TRBV3-1/TRBV3-2; d_gene: NA; j_gene: TRBJ1-5; abundance: NA; CDR3aa: CASSQAGSYQPQHF; CDR3nt: TGTGCCAGCAGCCAAGCTGGGAGTTATCAGCCCCAGCATTTT
v_gene: TRBV7-3; d_gene: NA; j_gene: TRBJ2-1; abundance: NA; CDR3aa: CASSPPGLASATEQFF; CDR3nt: TGTGCCAGCAGCCCACCTGGGCTAGCATCCGCGACTGAGCAGTTCTTC